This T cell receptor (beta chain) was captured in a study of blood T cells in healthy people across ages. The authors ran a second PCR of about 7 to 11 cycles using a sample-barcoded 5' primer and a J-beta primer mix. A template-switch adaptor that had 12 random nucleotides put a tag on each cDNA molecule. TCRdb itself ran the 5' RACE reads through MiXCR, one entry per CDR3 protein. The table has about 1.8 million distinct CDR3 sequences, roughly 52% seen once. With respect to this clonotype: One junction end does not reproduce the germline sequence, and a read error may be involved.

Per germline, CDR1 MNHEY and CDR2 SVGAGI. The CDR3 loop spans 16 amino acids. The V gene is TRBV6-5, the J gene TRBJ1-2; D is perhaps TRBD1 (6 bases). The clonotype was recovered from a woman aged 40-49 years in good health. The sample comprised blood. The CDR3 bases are TGTGCCAGTAGTTATGCCAGGGGCGGCCCTGACTATGGCTACACCTTC. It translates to CASSYARGGPDYGYTF.